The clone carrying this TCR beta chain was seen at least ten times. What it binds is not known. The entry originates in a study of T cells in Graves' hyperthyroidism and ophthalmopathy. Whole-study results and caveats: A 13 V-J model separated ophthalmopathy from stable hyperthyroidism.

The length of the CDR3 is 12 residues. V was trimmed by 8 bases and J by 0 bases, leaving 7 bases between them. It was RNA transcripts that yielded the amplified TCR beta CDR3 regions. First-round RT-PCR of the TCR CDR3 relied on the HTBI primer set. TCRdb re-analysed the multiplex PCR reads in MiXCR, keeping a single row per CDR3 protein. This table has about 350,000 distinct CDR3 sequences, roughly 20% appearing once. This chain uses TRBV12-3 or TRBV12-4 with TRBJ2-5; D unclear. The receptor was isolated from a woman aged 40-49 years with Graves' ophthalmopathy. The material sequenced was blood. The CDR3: CASAEYQETQYF. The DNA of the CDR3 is TGTGCCAGCGCAGAGTACCAAGAGACCCAGTACTTC.